This TCR delta chain was profiled in a study of γδ T cells in repeated Plasmodium falciparum infection. Bulk repertoires came from Vgamma9/Vdelta2+ or Vdelta2-negative gammadelta T cells flow-sorted from PBMC. Germline CDR1 TSWWSYY, CDR2 QGS. Trimming at V came to 5 bases and at J to 13 bases, leaving 25 bases not matched to a gene. CDR3 length: 18 residues. TCRdb called clones from the multiplex PCR reads again using CATT. Of roughly 93,000 delta-chain clones in the sample, 0.85% to 1% were seen once. This clone was seen more than once but under ten times. The TCRdb record carries a much larger clone's protein, which differs from this DNA's translation at residue 16; a read error is the likely cause, and the protein listed here is the DNA translation.

The source material was gamma-delta T cells from blood. The chain carries TRDV1 and TRDJ1; TRDD3 agrees at 10 bases. The source is a pool of human donors (malaria-infected and uninfected, not separated). CDR3 in amino acids: CALGTLRIGGWGIQQPIF. CDR3 nucleotides: TGTGCTCTTGGGACTCTTAGAATAGGTGGTTGGGGGATACAACAACCCATCTTT.